This paragraph reports one TCR beta chain. This clonotype showed up many times. Its recognized antigen is unknown. Base qualities are missing; no much larger clone stands one base away. The library relied on RT-PCR. Sequencing took place on an Illumina HiSeq 2500. TCRdb passed the public sequencing reads through fastp at Q25 and MiXCR, retaining productive beta sequences. Rows with one shared CDR3 protein collapse into an entry with the most common genes and DNA. In this sample the table shows hundreds of thousands of distinct CDR3 sequences, around 18% of which occur a single time. The top ten clonotypes cover roughly a tenth of the sample. The source of the sample is a study of response to subunit inactivated influenza vaccine (dated by TCRdb to 2017 to 2018). The study in broad terms: Deep quantitative T cell receptor repertoire profiling was used in the study to track responses to a trivalent subunit inactivated influenza vaccine.

Reading from cysteine to phenylalanine, the CDR3 counts 15 amino acids. Of the read, only the CDR3 DNA is kept; its 45 bases are in frame from base 1. V gives up 5 bases and J gives up 3 bases, and the segment between their germline ends measures 16 bases. Results the study describes overall, beyond this receptor: The authors suggested that each seasonal influenza vaccination may recruit only a limited number of new T cells.

The input for sequencing was PBMCs from blood, taken 4 to 6 days after vaccination. The sequence came from a man aged 50 or older who received an inactivated influenza vaccine. Donor details come from another sample of the same person, matched by shared clones. The chain uses TRBV12-3 or TRBV12-4 and TRBJ1-2; a weak D assignment points to TRBD1 (6 bases agree). CDR3 protein: CASSPARGGYYGYTF. The DNA reads TGTGCCAGCAGTCCAGCTAGGGGGGGCTACTATGGCTACACCTTC.